Listed below are T cell receptor beta chains from one sample, sequenced in a study of T cell changes during pregnancy in multiple sclerosis. Profiling relied on immunoSEQ multiplex PCR, and the TCRdb table lists in-frame clones only, not all of them. The sample lists more than 25,000 clones, about 91% occurring once. The specimen was peripheral blood, collected in the first trimester of pregnancy. The origin of the receptors is a female donor in good health, enrolled as a control in a pregnancy study. CDR3s include the opening cysteine and the closing phenylalanine or tryptophan. A D gene is named only where the DNA matches it firmly. Where a row states a size, it is once, few, many or the class of an expanded clone; other rows omit it.

J | length | size | V | D | CDR3 | DNA
TRBJ2-3 | 12 | . | TRBV9 | . | CASSPYTDTQYF | TGTGCCAGCAGCCCGTACACAGATACGCAGTATTTT
TRBJ1-1 | 14 | few | TRBV6-6 | . | CASSYSGGDTEAFF | TGTGCCAGCAGTTACTCGGGGGGAGACACTGAAGCTTTCTTT
TRBJ1-1 | 15 | . | TRBV10-1 | TRBD1 | CASRKDRAPGTEAFF | TGCGCCAGCAGGAAGGACAGGGCTCCGGGCACTGAAGCTTTCTTT
TRBJ2-7 | 15 | . | TRBV23-1 | TRBD1 | CASSHRQGGSYEQYF | TGCGCCAGCAGTCACCGACAGGGGGGATCGTACGAGCAGTACTTC
TRBJ1-6 | 17 | few | TRBV7-8 | TRBD1 | CASSLASGTGNNSPLHF | TGTGCCAGCAGCTTAGCATCAGGGACAGGGAATAATTCACCCCTCCACTTT
TRBJ1-3 | 15 | . | TRBV19 | . | CASSKQGSPGNTIYF | TGTGCCAGTAGTAAACAGGGTTCACCCGGAAACACCATATATTTT
TRBJ1-1 | 15 | . | TRBV5-6 | . | CASSLLQVPNTEAFF | TGTGCCAGCAGCCTTTTACAGGTACCGAACACTGAAGCTTTCTTT
TRBJ2-7 | 17 | . | TRBV4-3 | . | CASSQALPSIAPYEQYF | TGCGCCAGCAGCCAAGCCCTACCATCCATAGCCCCCTACGAGCAGTACTTC
TRBJ2-1 | 18 | . | TRBV4-3 | TRBD2 | CASSQEEERGGIFSEQFF | TGCGCCAGCAGCCAAGAAGAAGAACGGGGGGGCATTTTTAGTGAGCAGTTCTTC
TRBJ1-2 | 13 | few | TRBV7-6 | . | CASSLDGGQGYTF | TGTGCCAGCAGCTTAGACGGGGGGCAGGGCTACACCTTC
TRBJ2-1 | 16 | . | TRBV13 | TRBD2 | CASSSRLAGSGNEQFF | TGTGCCAGCAGCTCCCGACTAGCGGGGTCAGGGAATGAGCAGTTCTTC
TRBJ2-3 | 17 | . | TRBV7-2 | TRBD2 | CASSLDAGGPGTDTQYF | TGTGCCAGCAGCTTAGACGCGGGAGGGCCTGGGACGGATACGCAGTATTTT
TRBJ2-3 | 18 | . | TRBV14 | TRBD2 | CASSQVGAIAGNTDTQYF | TGTGCCAGCAGCCAAGTAGGAGCTATAGCGGGAAACACAGATACGCAGTATTTT
TRBJ1-2 | 14 | . | TRBV6-1 | . | CASSEAPGSSGYTF | TGTGCCAGCAGTGAAGCACCGGGGTCAAGTGGCTACACCTTC
TRBJ1-2 | 14 | . | TRBV28 | TRBD1 | CASSLTGGGYGYTF | TGTGCCAGCAGTTTAACAGGGGGCGGCTATGGCTACACCTTC
TRBJ1-6 | 19 | . | TRBV7-2 | TRBD1 | CASSLLRTGVRTPGSPLHF | TGTGCCAGCAGCCTCCTAAGGACAGGGGTACGGACCCCCGGTTCACCCCTCCACTTT